This T cell receptor (beta chain) was sequenced during a study of human T cells and chemical hapten exposure. Study context: DPC 0.01% went on the upper back by patch test, with reading at 6 days.

A single record per CDR3 protein comes from TCRdb applying MiXCR to the RACE reads. The table records roughly 82,000 distinct CDR3 sequences, approximately 10% of them present only once. This clonotype was found a few times. As for time point: patch test 1, 2 weeks after DPC sensitization. The sample's treatment: therapeutic diphenylcyclopropenone sensitization with weekly scalp DPC. The germline V and J ends were trimmed by 3 bases and 8 bases, with 4 bases remaining between them. CDR1 is LGHNA, CDR2 YNFKEQ, per germline. The CDR3 totals 11 residues. V and J are TRBV4-2 and TRBJ2-2; D not certain. The sequences come from whole blood, collected in connection with sensitization to the hapten diphenylcyclopropenone (DPC). This TCR derives from a woman aged 60-75 years with alopecia areata. Some clones in this sample may be carry-over from other donors' samples. The CDR3 spells CASSQGGELFF. CDR3 sequence (DNA): TGTGCCAGCAGCCAGGGGGGGGAGCTGTTTTTT.